The clone carrying this T cell receptor (beta chain) was detected only once. V was pared by 0 bases and J by 3 bases, with 10 bases between. There are 15 residues in the CDR3. Germline values: CDR1 SGHNT, CDR2 YYREEE (reference sequence). This sample was taken from a study of blood T cell repertoires in COVID-19. Authors' processing steps: Researchers report that nucleated cell counts were estimated from reference gene primer amplification. Method: immunoSEQ multiplex PCR; TCRdb's copy keeps in-frame clones and lacks some. That table is the source of V, J and clone size, and D and trimming were worked out from the DNA. The sample shows 250,000 to 300,000 clones, 89% of them seen only once.

The TCR originated in a woman aged 60-75 years with acute or convalescent COVID-19. The V call is TRBV5-4, the J call TRBJ1-5; weak D call: TRBD1 (6 bases). Sequencing was carried out using peripheral blood. CDR3 in DNA: TGTGCCAGCAGCTTGGACAGGGCCCCCAATCAGCCCCAGCATTTT. Its translation: CASSLDRAPNQPQHF. The entire variable domain, with the rest obtained from reference TRBV5-4 and TRBJ1-5, is as follows: ETGVTQSPTHLIKTRGQQVTLRCSSQSGHNTVSWYQQALGQGPQFIFQYYREEENGRGNFPPRFSGLQFPNYSSELNVNALELDDSALYLCASSLDRAPNQPQHFGDGTRLSIL.